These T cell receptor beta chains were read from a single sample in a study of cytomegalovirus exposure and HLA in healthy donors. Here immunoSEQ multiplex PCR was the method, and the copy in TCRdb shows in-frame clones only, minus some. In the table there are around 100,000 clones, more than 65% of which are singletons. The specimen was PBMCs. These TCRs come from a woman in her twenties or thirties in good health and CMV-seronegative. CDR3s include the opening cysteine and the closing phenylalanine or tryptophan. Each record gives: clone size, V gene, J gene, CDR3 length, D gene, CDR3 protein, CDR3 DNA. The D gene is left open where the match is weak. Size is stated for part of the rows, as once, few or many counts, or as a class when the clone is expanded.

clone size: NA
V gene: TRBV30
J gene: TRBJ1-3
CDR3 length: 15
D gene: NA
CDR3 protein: CAWRGGPGIGNTIYF
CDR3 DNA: TGTGCCTGGAGGGGTGGGCCAGGGATCGGAAACACCATATATTTT

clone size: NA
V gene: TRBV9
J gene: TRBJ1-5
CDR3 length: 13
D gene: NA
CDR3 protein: CASSVEGAQPQHF
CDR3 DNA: TGTGCCAGCAGCGTAGAAGGAGCACAGCCCCAGCATTTT

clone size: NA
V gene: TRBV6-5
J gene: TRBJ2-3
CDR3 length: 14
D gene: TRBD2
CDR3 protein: CASSYRTRSDTQYF
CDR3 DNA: TGTGCCAGCAGTTACCGGACTAGATCTGATACGCAGTATTTT

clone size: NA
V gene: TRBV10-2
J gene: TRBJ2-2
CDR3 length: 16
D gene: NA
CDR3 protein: CASSDPGLLITGELFF
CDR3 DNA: TGCGCCAGCAGCGATCCGGGACTCCTAATTACCGGGGAGCTGTTTTTT

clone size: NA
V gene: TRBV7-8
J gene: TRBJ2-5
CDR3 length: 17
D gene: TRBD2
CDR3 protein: CASSPRAGGTPAETQYF
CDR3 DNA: TGTGCCAGCAGCCCCAGGGCGGGGGGGACGCCAGCAGAGACCCAGTACTTC

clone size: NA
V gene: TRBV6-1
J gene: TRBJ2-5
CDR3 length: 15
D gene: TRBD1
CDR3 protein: CASSRTGTGERTQYF
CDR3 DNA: TGTGCCAGCAGTCGGACAGGGACGGGGGAGAGGACCCAGTACTTC

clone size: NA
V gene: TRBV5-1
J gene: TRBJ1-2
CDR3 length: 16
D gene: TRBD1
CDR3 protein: CASSRGQGPTNYGYTF
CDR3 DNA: TGCGCCAGCAGCAGAGGACAGGGGCCTACTAACTATGGCTACACCTTC

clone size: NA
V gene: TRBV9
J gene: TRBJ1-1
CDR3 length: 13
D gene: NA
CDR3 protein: CASSKQGTTEAFF
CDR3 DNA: TGTGCCAGCAGCAAACAGGGAACCACTGAAGCTTTCTTT

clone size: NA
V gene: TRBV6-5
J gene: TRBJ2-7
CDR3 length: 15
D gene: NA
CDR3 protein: CASSIPTGGKDEQYF
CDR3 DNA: TGTGCCAGCAGTATACCGACAGGAGGCAAAGACGAGCAGTACTTC

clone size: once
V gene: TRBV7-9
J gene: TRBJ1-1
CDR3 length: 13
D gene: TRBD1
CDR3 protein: CASSDRGWTEAFF
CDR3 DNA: TGTGCCAGCAGCGACAGGGGATGGACTGAAGCTTTCTTT

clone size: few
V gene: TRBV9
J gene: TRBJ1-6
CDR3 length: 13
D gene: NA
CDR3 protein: CASSGTGNSPLHF
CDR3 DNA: TGTGCCAGCAGCGGTACGGGGAATTCACCCCTCCACTTT

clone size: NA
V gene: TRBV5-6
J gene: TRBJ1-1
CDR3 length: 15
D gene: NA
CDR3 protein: CASSLWGGGGTEAFF
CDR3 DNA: TGTGCCAGCAGCTTGTGGGGGGGTGGGGGTACTGAAGCTTTCTTT

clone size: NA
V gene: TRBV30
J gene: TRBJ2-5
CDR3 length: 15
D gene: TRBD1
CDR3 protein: CAWSIGTGGRETQYF
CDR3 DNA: TGTGCCTGGAGTATCGGGACAGGGGGCCGGGAGACCCAGTACTTC

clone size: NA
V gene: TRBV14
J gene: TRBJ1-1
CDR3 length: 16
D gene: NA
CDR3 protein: CASSQRIGAPNTEAFF
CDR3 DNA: TGTGCCAGCAGCCAAAGGATAGGGGCCCCGAACACTGAAGCTTTCTTT

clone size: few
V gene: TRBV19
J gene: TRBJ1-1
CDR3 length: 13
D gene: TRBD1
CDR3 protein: CASSSSGTVEAFF
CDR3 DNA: TGTGCCAGTAGCTCGTCCGGGACAGTCGAAGCTTTCTTT

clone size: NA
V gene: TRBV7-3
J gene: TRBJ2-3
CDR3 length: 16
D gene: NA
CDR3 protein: CASSLIGGGSTDTQYF
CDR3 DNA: TGTGCCAGCAGCTTAATAGGTGGGGGGTCCACAGATACGCAGTATTTT

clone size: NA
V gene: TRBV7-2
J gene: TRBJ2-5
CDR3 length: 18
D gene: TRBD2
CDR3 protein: CASSLVAGGTNVQETQYF
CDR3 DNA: TGTGCCAGCAGCTTAGTGGCGGGGGGTACTAACGTACAAGAGACCCAGTACTTC

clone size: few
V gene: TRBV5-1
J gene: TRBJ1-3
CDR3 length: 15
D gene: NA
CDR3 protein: CASSFDIRSGNTIYF
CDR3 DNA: TGCGCCAGCAGCTTTGACATCCGATCTGGAAACACCATATATTTT

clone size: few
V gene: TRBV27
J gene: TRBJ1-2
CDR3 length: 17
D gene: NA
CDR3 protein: CASTMDNRLGGFYGYTF
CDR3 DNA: TGTGCCAGCACCATGGACAACCGGTTAGGGGGTTTTTATGGCTACACCTTC

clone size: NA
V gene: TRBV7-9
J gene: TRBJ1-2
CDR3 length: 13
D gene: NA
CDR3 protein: CASSGQKFYGYTF
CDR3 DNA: TGTGCCAGCAGCGGACAGAAGTTCTATGGCTACACCTTC

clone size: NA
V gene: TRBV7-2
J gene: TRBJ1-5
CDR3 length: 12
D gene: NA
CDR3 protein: CASSPRGQPQHF
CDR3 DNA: TGTGCCAGCAGCCCAAGGGGTCAGCCCCAGCATTTT

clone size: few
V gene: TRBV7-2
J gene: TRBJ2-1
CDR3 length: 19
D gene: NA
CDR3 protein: CASSLAKGVNRGGYNEQFF
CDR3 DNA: TGTGCCAGCAGCTTAGCGAAGGGGGTCAACAGGGGGGGCTACAATGAGCAGTTCTTC

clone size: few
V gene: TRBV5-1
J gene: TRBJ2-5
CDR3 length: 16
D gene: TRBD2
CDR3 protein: CASSRNLAGGQETQYF
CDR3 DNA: TGCGCCAGCAGCCGAAATCTAGCGGGAGGGCAAGAGACCCAGTACTTC

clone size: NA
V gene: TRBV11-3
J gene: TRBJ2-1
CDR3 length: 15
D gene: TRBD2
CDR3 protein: CASTPGRGSYNEQFF
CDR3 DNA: TGTGCCAGCACCCCCGGGAGGGGATCCTACAATGAGCAGTTCTTC

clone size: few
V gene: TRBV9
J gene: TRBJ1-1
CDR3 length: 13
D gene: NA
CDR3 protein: CASSVQGNTEAFF
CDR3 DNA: TGTGCCAGCAGCGTACAGGGGAACACTGAAGCTTTCTTT

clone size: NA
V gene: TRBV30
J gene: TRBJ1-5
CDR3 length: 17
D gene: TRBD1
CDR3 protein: CAWSYMKGQGSDQPQHF
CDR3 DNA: TGTGCCTGGAGCTATATGAAGGGACAGGGGTCCGATCAGCCCCAGCATTTT

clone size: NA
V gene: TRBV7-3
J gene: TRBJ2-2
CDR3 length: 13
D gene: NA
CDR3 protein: CASSFSGGGELFF
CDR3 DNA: TGTGCCAGCAGCTTTTCCGGGGGCGGGGAGCTGTTTTTT

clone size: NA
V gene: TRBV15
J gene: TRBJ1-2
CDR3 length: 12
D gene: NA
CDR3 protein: CAFLRANYGYTF
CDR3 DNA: TGTGCCTTTCTCCGCGCTAACTATGGCTACACCTTC

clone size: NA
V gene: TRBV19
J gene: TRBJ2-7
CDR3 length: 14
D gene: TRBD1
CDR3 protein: CASSIVTGVNEQYF
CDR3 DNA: TGTGCCAGTAGTATCGTCACAGGGGTCAACGAGCAGTACTTC

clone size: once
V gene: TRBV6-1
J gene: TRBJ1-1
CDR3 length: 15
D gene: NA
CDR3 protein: CASTEVGAGWTEAFF
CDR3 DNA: TGTGCCAGCACCGAGGTGGGGGCAGGTTGGACTGAAGCTTTCTTT

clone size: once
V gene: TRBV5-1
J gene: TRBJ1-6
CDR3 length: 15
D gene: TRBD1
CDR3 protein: CASSLETGGDSPLHF
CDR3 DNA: TGCGCCAGCAGCTTAGAGACAGGGGGCGATTCACCCCTCCACTTT

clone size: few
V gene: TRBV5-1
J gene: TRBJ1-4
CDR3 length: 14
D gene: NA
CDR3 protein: CASSLARESEKLFF
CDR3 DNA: TGCGCCAGCAGCTTGGCACGGGAATCGGAAAAACTGTTTTTT

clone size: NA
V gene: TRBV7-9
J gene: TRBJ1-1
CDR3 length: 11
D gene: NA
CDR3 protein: CASSLVIEAFF
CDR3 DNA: TGTGCCAGCAGCCTCGTTATTGAAGCTTTCTTT

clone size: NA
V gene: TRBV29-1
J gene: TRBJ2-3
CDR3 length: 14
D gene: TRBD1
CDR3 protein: CSVNKHRDRDTQYF
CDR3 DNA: TGCAGCGTTAATAAGCACAGGGACAGAGATACGCAGTATTTT

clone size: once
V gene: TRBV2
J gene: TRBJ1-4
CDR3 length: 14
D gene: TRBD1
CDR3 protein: CASTQRDRGEKLFF
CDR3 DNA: TGTGCCAGCACCCAACGGGACAGGGGCGAAAAACTGTTTTTT

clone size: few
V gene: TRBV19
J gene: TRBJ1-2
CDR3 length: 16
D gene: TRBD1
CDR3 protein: CASSIGLGQGNYGYTF
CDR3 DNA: TGTGCCAGTAGTATCGGATTGGGACAGGGGAACTATGGCTACACCTTC

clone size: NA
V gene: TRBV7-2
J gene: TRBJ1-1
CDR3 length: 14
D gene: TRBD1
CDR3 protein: CASSEGQRHTEAFF
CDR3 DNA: TGTGCCAGCAGCGAGGGACAGAGGCATACTGAAGCTTTCTTT

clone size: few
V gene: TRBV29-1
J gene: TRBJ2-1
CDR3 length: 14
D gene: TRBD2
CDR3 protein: CSVALAVTYNEQFF
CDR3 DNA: TGCAGCGTTGCTCTAGCGGTAACTTACAATGAGCAGTTCTTC

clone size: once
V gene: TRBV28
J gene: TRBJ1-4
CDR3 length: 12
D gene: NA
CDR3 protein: CASGQINEKLFF
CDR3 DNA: TGTGCCAGTGGACAGATAAATGAAAAACTGTTTTTT

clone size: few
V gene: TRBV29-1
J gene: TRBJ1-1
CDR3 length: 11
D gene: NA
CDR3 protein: CSVPGALEAFF
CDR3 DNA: TGCAGCGTTCCTGGGGCGCTCGAAGCTTTCTTT

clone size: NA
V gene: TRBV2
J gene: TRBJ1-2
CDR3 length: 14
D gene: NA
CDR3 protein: CASRAGTLVYGYTF
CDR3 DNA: TGTGCCAGCAGGGCCGGGACATTGGTCTATGGCTACACCTTC

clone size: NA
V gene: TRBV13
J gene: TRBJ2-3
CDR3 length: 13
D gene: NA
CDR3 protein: CASSLTRLDTQYF
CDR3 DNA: TGTGCCAGCAGCTTGACTCGGTTGGATACGCAGTATTTT

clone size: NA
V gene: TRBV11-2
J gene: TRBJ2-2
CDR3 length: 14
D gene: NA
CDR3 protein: CASSLYRDTGELFF
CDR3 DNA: TGTGCCAGCAGCTTATACAGGGATACCGGGGAGCTGTTTTTT

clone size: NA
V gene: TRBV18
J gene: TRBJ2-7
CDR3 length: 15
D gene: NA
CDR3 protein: CASSPPLGQSYEQYF
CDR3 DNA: TGTGCCAGCTCACCTCCACTAGGGCAGTCTTACGAGCAGTACTTC

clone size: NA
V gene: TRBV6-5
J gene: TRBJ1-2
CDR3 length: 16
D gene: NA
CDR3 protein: CASSYSMVLGDYGYTF
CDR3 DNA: TGTGCCAGCAGTTACTCGATGGTTTTAGGGGACTATGGCTACACCTTC